Following are 25 T cell receptor beta chains from one sample sequenced in a study of T cell repertoires in ileal Crohn's disease. The repertoire was sequenced with immunoSEQ multiplex PCR; TCRdb's copy has only in-frame clones and lacks some. Altogether over 13,000 clones are present, 75% to 85% being singletons, with the ten largest covering around 4.2%. Sequencing was carried out using ileal tissue. The receptors were gathered from an adult with Crohn's disease.

The chain employs TRBV5-1 and TRBJ1-6, with a possible D match to TRBD1 (6 bases). Looked up from germline, CDR1 is SGHRS and CDR2 is YFSETQ. CDR3 length: 16 amino acids. V lost 4 bases and J 5 bases, leaving 16 bases between the germline ends. CDR3 DNA sequence: TGCGCCAGCAGCCCCGGTGGAGGACAGCATAATTCACCCCTCCACTTT. It translates to CASSPGGGQHNSPLHF.

Only one count was recorded for this clone. This chain's CDR3 is CASTPGLAGGVFYNEQFF. The CDR3 DNA reads as TGTGCCAGCACCCCGGGACTAGCGGGAGGGGTTTTCTACAATGAGCAGTTCTTC. The chain joins TRBV7-9 to TRBJ2-1, with TRBD2 matching 16 bases. The CDR3 length is 18 residues. Losses at the gene ends were 7 bases for V and 3 bases for J; bases not matched to a gene: 9. In germline, CDR1 is SEHNR, CDR2 FQNEAQ (reference sequence). The variable domain in full, completed from reference TRBV7-9 and TRBJ2-1, reads DTGVSQNPRHKITKRGQNVTFRCDPISEHNRLYWYRQTLGQGPEFLTYFQNEAQLEKSRLLSDRFSAERPKGSFSTLEIQRTEQGDSAMYLCASTPGLAGGVFYNEQFFGPGTRLTVL.

This clone was seen once. This rearrangement joins TRBV14 to TRBJ1-3; 9 nucleotides line up with TRBD1. The length of the CDR3 is 14 residues. With V trimmed by 3 bases and J by 7 bases, 4 bases remained unmatched. CDR1 and CDR2 from the germline V gene are SGHDN and FVKESK. CDR3 in DNA: TGTGCCAGCAGCCAGGACAGGGGTAGGAACACCATATATTTT. Its translation is CASSQDRGRNTIYF.

The V gene is TRBV6-1, the J gene TRBJ1-3; 8 bases are shared with TRBD1. V was clipped by 2 bases and J by 0 bases; unmatched bases: 3. In germline, CDR1 is MNHNS, CDR2 SASEGT. CDR3 length equals 16 residues. The CDR3 nucleotides are TGTGCCAGCAGTGAACGGCAGGGGGCCTCTGGAAACACCATATATTTT. Translation gives CASSERQGASGNTIYF.

This clone was found a few times. J is TRBJ1-1 and V is TRBV6-1; D possibly corresponds to TRBD1 (6 bases). Trimming took off 4 bases at V and 7 bases at J, with 10 bases between the two ends. The CDR3 covers 12 residues. Germline loops: CDR1 MNHNS, CDR2 SASEGT. The CDR3 nucleotides are TGTGCCAGCAGTGCTTCGACAGGTGAAGCTTTCTTT. Translation gives CASSASTGEAFF.

This rearrangement joins TRBV19 to TRBJ2-1, with 14 bases lining up with TRBD2. The CDR3 is 16 amino acids. In germline, CDR1 is LNHDA, CDR2 SQIVND (reference sequence). V gave up 5 bases and J gave up 7 bases; unmatched junction bases: 7. CDR3 loop: CASSSRTSGRQNEQFF. Here the CDR3 DNA reads TGTGCCAGTAGTTCCCGGACTAGCGGGAGGCAGAATGAGCAGTTCTTC.

The CDR3 DNA follows: TGTGCCAGCAGCTTACTGGCCGATCAGCCCCAGCATTTT. Amino acid sequence: CASSLLADQPQHF. The gene calls are TRBV7-9 and TRBJ1-5; D call uncertain. With 2 bases removed from V and 5 bases from J, the gap between germline ends came to 7 bases. This CDR3 has 13 amino acids. The germline CDR1 and CDR2 sequences are SEHNR and FQNEAQ (reference sequence).

This clone is categorized as large. This sequence joins TRBV23-1 and TRBJ2-1, with 7 bases that match TRBD1. TRBV23-1 is an ORF, and what it does is uncertain. This CDR3 is built from 16 residues. Losses at the gene ends were 7 bases for V and 4 bases for J; bases not matched to a gene: 13. The CDR3 reads CASTEYQRDSYNEQFF. The CDR3, as DNA: TGCGCCAGCACCGAATACCAAAGGGACAGTTACAATGAGCAGTTCTTC.

The CDR3 DNA reads TGCGCCAGCAGCCAAGATGGTACCGATTACTCCGATACGCAGTATTTT. This gives the protein CASSQDGTDYSDTQYF. This sequence joins TRBV4-3 and TRBJ2-3; unclear D gene. CDR3 size: 16 residues. Looked up from germline, CDR1 is LGHNA and CDR2 is YSLEER. V dropped 0 bases and J dropped 6 bases, with 16 bases sitting between them.

The V and J genes are TRBV19 and TRBJ2-1; 7 nucleotides line up with TRBD1. Per the germline V gene, CDR1 is LNHDA and CDR2 is SQIVND (reference sequence). The CDR3 runs 16 residues. Trimming took 6 bases from V and 7 from J; bases not matched to a gene: 15. CDR3: CASSPERQGWRNEQFF. DNA for the CDR3: TGTGCCAGTAGCCCCGAAAGACAGGGTTGGAGGAATGAGCAGTTCTTC.

V gene TRBV5-1 combines with J gene TRBJ2-3, with a weak D call TRBD1 (5 bases). CDR1 SGHRS and CDR2 YFSETQ come from the germline V gene. This CDR3 region has 16 residues. V lost 3 bases, J lost 1 base, and 15 bases lay in between. The CDR3 bases are TGCGCCAGCAGCTCGCAGGGCAGCCTCGGCACAGATACGCAGTATTTT. Residues: CASSSQGSLGTDTQYF.

The rearrangement uses TRBV2 and TRBJ1-1, with 7 bases aligning to TRBD1. V shed 6 bases and J 1 base; nucleotides not matched to a gene: 5. This CDR3 is 14 amino acids long. Germline V gene data show CDR1 as SNHLY and CDR2 as FYNNEI. CDR3 DNA sequence: TGTGCCAGCAGCCTTGGACAGGAGAACACTGAAGCTTTCTTT. Translation: CASSLGQENTEAFF.

The J gene is TRBJ1-2, the V gene TRBV18; 9 bases are a match to TRBD1. The germline gives CDR1 KGHSH, CDR2 LQKENI. This CDR3 has 16 amino acids. Trimming removed 3 bases from V and 3 bases from J; junction bases left unmatched: 8. CDR3 sequence: CASSPLQGASDYGYTF. Written as DNA, the CDR3 is TGTGCCAGCTCACCTTTACAGGGGGCATCAGACTATGGCTACACCTTC.

The rearrangement links TRBV30 to TRBJ1-1; TRBD1 aligns across 8 bases. This CDR3 is 13 amino acids long. Losses at the gene ends were 7 bases for V and 1 base for J; bases not matched to a gene: 5. Germline V gives CDR1 GTSNPN, CDR2 SVGIG (reference sequence). The CDR3 region is CASPRGPNTEAFF. The CDR3 bases are TGTGCCTCGCCCAGGGGGCCGAACACTGAAGCTTTCTTT.

The gene calls are TRBV28 and TRBJ2-2, with 8 bases aligning to TRBD2. V was pared by 2 bases and J by 6 bases, with 5 bases of the junction left unmatched. The germline gives CDR1 MDHEN, CDR2 SYDVKM. This CDR3 is built from 15 residues. The CDR3 is CASSLPLAGAGELFF. The CDR3 nucleotides are TGTGCCAGCAGTTTACCGCTAGCGGGCGCCGGGGAGCTGTTTTTT. The complete variable domain, with remaining parts taken from reference TRBV28 and TRBJ2-2, reads DVKVTQSSRYLVKRTGEKVFLECVQDMDHENMFWYRQDPGLGLRLIYFSYDVKMKEKGDIPEGYSVSREKKERFSLILESASTNQTSMYLCASSLPLAGAGELFFGEGSRLTVL.

The sample holds a few counts of this clone. The rearrangement uses TRBV15 and TRBJ2-2; 7 bases agree with TRBD1. Germline CDR1 reads LNHNV; CDR2 reads YYDKDF (reference sequence). V shed 1 base and J 6 bases; nucleotides not matched to a gene: 5. This CDR3 is 15 amino acids long. The DNA of the CDR3 is TGTGCCACCAGCAGAGTACAGGGGATCGCCGGGGAGCTGTTTTTT. Its translation: CATSRVQGIAGELFF.

The rearrangement links TRBV11-2 to TRBJ2-3, with D tentatively TRBD2 (5 bases). The CDR3 is 16 amino acids. Trimming pared 5 bases from V and 1 base from J, leaving 16 bases between. Germline loops: CDR1 SGHAT, CDR2 FQNNGV. CDR3 sequence reads: CASSVRDRVGTDTQYF. The CDR3 coding sequence is TGTGCCAGCAGCGTCCGGGATCGGGTTGGCACAGATACGCAGTATTTT. Full variable domain (rest looked up from reference TRBV11-2 and TRBJ2-3): EAGVAQSPRYKIIEKRQSVAFWCNPISGHATLYWYQQILGQGPKLLIQFQNNGVVDDSQLPKDRFSAERLKGVDSTLKIQPAKLEDSAVYLCASSVRDRVGTDTQYFGPGTRLTVL.

V gene TRBV6-6 combines with J gene TRBJ2-3, with D tentatively TRBD1 (6 bases). The ends were cut back, 4 bases at V and 2 bases at J, with 10 bases in the middle. The CDR3 covers 14 residues. CDR1 MNHNY and CDR2 SVGAGI come from the germline V gene (reference sequence). The CDR3 is CASSLQGNTDTQYF. The CDR3 DNA reads TGTGCCAGCAGTTTACAGGGAAACACAGATACGCAGTATTTT.

The chain combines TRBV6-1 with TRBJ2-2; D gene unclear. The V gene's germline CDR1 is MNHNS and CDR2 SASEGT. The CDR3 consists of 15 residues. The ends were cut back, 1 base at V and 2 bases at J, with 8 bases in the middle. CDR3: CASSEGHENTGELFF. CDR3 nucleotide sequence: TGTGCCAGCAGTGAAGGGCACGAAAACACCGGGGAGCTGTTTTTT.

A few counts support this clone. CDR3 bases: TGCGCCAGCAGTGCTAGCGGGGGCCCGGAGGAGACCCAGTACTTC. This sequence encodes CASSASGGPEETQYF. The V and J genes are TRBV10-1 and TRBJ2-5, with 10 bases fitting TRBD2. V lost 4 bases, J lost 5 bases, and 7 bases stayed unmatched. The germline V gene encodes CDR1 WNHNN and CDR2 SYGVQD (reference sequence). The length of the CDR3 is 15 residues.

The V and J genes are TRBV11-2 and TRBJ2-6; the D is unclear. Trimming cost V 5 bases and J 1 base, with 9 bases left between them. This CDR3 region has 15 residues. Germline V gene data show CDR1 as SGHAT and CDR2 as FQNNGV. In DNA form, the CDR3 reads TGTGCCAGCAGCCCTTCGAGTTCTGGGGCCAACGTCCTGACTTTC. This sequence encodes CASSPSSSGANVLTF.

This clone has only a few counts. This chain joins TRBV11-2 and TRBJ1-3, with D possibly being TRBD1 (5 bases). The V end lost 5 bases, the J end lost 0 bases, and 11 bases lay between the germline ends. CDR3 length: 15 residues. Germline CDR1 SGHAT, CDR2 FQNNGV. The DNA for the CDR3 is TGTGCCAGCAGCGAACAGGAGACCTCTGGAAACACCATATATTTT. Translated, it gives CASSEQETSGNTIYF.

V gene TRBV29-1 combines with J gene TRBJ2-1; no clear D gene. The germline V gene encodes CDR1 SQVTM and CDR2 ANQGSEA. Trimming removed 4 bases from V and 9 bases from J, with 7 bases in between. This CDR3 has 10 residues. CDR3 nucleotide sequence: TGCAGCGTTGTAATCCGTGAGCAGTTCTTC. Its protein is CSVVIREQFF.

This clone has a handful of counts. The genes are TRBV18 and TRBJ1-5; no clear D gene. Trimming stripped 3 bases from V and 5 bases from J, with 14 bases between. The CDR3 is made up of 15 amino acids. CDR1 and CDR2 from the germline V gene are KGHSH and LQKENI. Written as DNA, the CDR3 is TGTGCCAGCTCACCCACCGGGAGGGCGGATCAGCCCCAGCATTTT. Its translation is CASSPTGRADQPQHF.

V usage is TRBV11-3 and J usage is TRBJ1-3, with 8 bases identical to TRBD1. V lost 3 bases to trimming and J lost 4 bases; unmatched junction nucleotides: 5. Germline V gives CDR1 SGHNT, CDR2 YENEEA. The CDR3 is made up of 15 amino acids. DNA for the CDR3: TGTGCCAGCAGCTTTCCCGGGACAGGAGGAAACACCATATATTTT. It encodes CASSFPGTGGNTIYF.